This T cell receptor (beta chain) was captured by sequencing in a study of blood T cell repertoires in COVID-19. This CDR3 has 15 residues. V lost 0 bases, J lost 5 bases, and 3 bases stayed unmatched. In germline, CDR1 is ENHRY, CDR2 SYGVKD. Libraries were prepared by immunoSEQ multiplex PCR; TCRdb keeps only in-frame clonotypes and omits some of them. The sample contains 200,000 to 250,000 clones, around 86% of which appear only once. Sequenced input: PBMCs or T cells enriched from blood (not recorded which). The receptor comes from a woman in her 40s with acute COVID-19. The gene calls are TRBV10-3 and TRBJ1-1, with 10 bases that match TRBD1. The CDR3 nucleotides read TGTGCCATCAGTGAGTCGACAGGGGGCAGGACTGAAGCTTTCTTT. Encoded protein: CAISESTGGRTEAFF.